Shown below are 26 T cell receptor beta chains from a single sample sequenced in a study of T cells in women clearing cervical HPV infection. The table came from immunoSEQ multiplex PCR; TCRdb's copy has only in-frame clones and leaves some out. Its listing shows approximately 24,000 clones. Source material: blood buffy coat. The receptors were gathered from a woman between 18 and 70 years old with a cervical HPV16 infection that either progressed to CIN3+ or cleared (not recorded which).

With regard to this clone: Read data end 3 residues before the CDR3 end; the end is taken from the germline J gene. This chain links TRBV20-1 with TRBJ2-5, with TRBD2 matching over 8 bases. CDR1 is DFQATT and CDR2 is SNEGSKA in the germline V gene (reference sequence). The J segment lost 5 bases and the V segment lost 6 bases, leaving 8 bases of the junction unmatched. This CDR3 spans 13 amino acids. CDR3 loop: CSARTSPPETQYF. The covered CDR3 bases are TGCAGTGCGCGGACTAGCCCGCCGGAGACC.

Of note for this clone: The read stops 3 residues short of the end of the CDR3; the missing end is completed from the germline J gene. This chain links TRBV9 with TRBJ2-5, with 10 bases matching TRBD2. V shed 4 bases and J 4 bases; nucleotides not matched to a gene: 10. Germline V CDR1 and CDR2: SGDLS, YYNGEE. There are 16 residues in the CDR3. The DNA read from the CDR3 is TGTGCCAGCAGCATACGACCGGGACTAGCGACAGAGACC. Its translation is CASSIRPGLATET. The full CDR3 reads CASSIRPGLATETQYF.

On this clone itself: The observed sequence ends 3 residues before the CDR3 terminus, with the missing tail filled in from the germline J gene. The chain recombines TRBV2 with TRBJ2-7; 8 nucleotides line up with TRBD1. This CDR3 comprises 14 residues. Germline V lookup: CDR1 SNHLY, CDR2 FYNNEI. V dropped 10 bases and J dropped 0; count of bases not matched to a gene: 8. The CDR3 loop is CANQDRGSSYEQYF. The part of the CDR3 DNA that was read is TGTGCCAACCAAGACAGGGGAAGCTCCTACGAG. Looking up the rest from reference TRBV2 and TRBJ2-7 gives the full variable domain: EPEVTQTPSHQVTQMGQEVILRCVPISNHLYFYWYRQILGQKVEFLVSFYNNEISEKSEIFDDQFSVERPDGSNFTLKIRSTKLEDSAMYFCANQDRGSSYEQYFGPGTRLTVT.

Concerning this clone: Coverage ceases 3 residues before the CDR3 finishes, and the germline J gene fills in the end. The chain is built from TRBV7-2 and TRBJ2-3; 10 nucleotides align to TRBD2. J lost 3 bases, V lost 4 bases, and 4 bases had no gene match. Germline CDR1 reads SGHTA; CDR2 reads FQGNSA. The CDR3 has 15 residues. CDR3 DNA, as far as it was read: TGTGCCAGCAGCTACGGACTAGCGGAGACAGATACG. Translated, it gives CASSYGLAETDT. The full CDR3 reads CASSYGLAETDTQYF.

Regarding this clone: The missing CDR3 end, 3 residues past where the read stops, is filled in from the germline J gene. V is TRBV30 and J is TRBJ2-3; D is perhaps TRBD2 (6 bases). Germline lookup yields CDR1 GTSNPN and CDR2 SVGIG (reference sequence). This CDR3 comprises 14 residues. Trimming stripped 5 bases from V and 2 bases from J, with 14 bases between. The CDR3 bases that were read are TGTGCCTGGGGGACCGGGACTCCCACAGATACG. Protein sequence: CAWGTGTPTDT. The CDR3 reads in full as CAWGTGTPTDTQYF.

As for this clone: Read coverage stops 3 residues before the CDR3 terminus; the germline J gene supplies the remainder. The same CDR3 arises from other DNA sequences in this sample as well. The chain joins TRBV6-2 or TRBV6-3 to TRBJ1-1; D perhaps matches TRBD1 (6 bases). The V gene lost 3 bases and the J gene lost 3 bases, with 11 bases spanning the gap. CDR1 is MNHEY and CDR2 is SVGEGT in the germline V gene. CDR3 length equals 14 residues. The CDR3 sequence is CASSYAGADTEAFF. The sequenced CDR3 bases are TGTGCCAGCAGTTATGCGGGGGCCGACACTGAA.

Regarding this clone: Read sequence stops 3 residues before the CDR3 end, and the germline J gene provides the missing end. V gene TRBV5-1 combines with J gene TRBJ2-5; no clear D. Germline assignment: CDR1 SGHRS and CDR2 YFSETQ. Trimming removed 0 bases from V and 4 bases from J, with 10 bases in between. The CDR3 is 14 residues long. CDR3: CASSLDVGLETQYF. The CDR3 bases that were read are TGCGCCAGCAGCTTGGATGTCGGTTTAGAGACC.

About this clone: With the read ending 3 residues before the CDR3 end, the germline J gene is used to fill in that end. V and J are TRBV10-3 and TRBJ2-1; 7 nucleotides agree with TRBD2. CDR1 and CDR2 from the germline V gene are ENHRY and SYGVKD. The V segment lost 5 bases and the J segment 1 base; nucleotides outside the gene matches: 5. This CDR3 is built from 15 residues. The covered CDR3 bases are TGTGCCATCAGTCCAGCGGGGAGGTCCTACAATGAG. It is translated as CAISPAGRSYNE. The entire CDR3 is CAISPAGRSYNEQFF.

In the case of this clone: Read coverage stops 3 residues before the CDR3 terminus; the germline J gene supplies the remainder. The chain joins TRBV18 to TRBJ1-3, with TRBD1 matching 8 bases. This CDR3 contains 16 residues. Germline V gene data show CDR1 as KGHSH and CDR2 as LQKENI. Germline trimming cut 5 bases from V and 2 bases from J; bases unmatched to any gene: 8. The part of the CDR3 DNA that was read is TGTGCCAGCTCATCCCGGACAGGGAATGCTGGAAACACC. Protein sequence: CASSSRTGNAGNT. The entire CDR3 is CASSSRTGNAGNTIYF.

For this clone: The read ends 3 residues shy of where the CDR3 ends; the end is completed using the germline J gene. The chain employs TRBV6-2 or TRBV6-3 and TRBJ2-1, with 10 bases aligning to TRBD2. This CDR3 region has 15 residues. V lost 6 bases and J lost 4; bases outside the gene matches: 6. Germline V gene lookup returns CDR1 MNHEY and CDR2 SVGEGT. The CDR3 region is CASSLSGGGYNEQFF. The part of the CDR3 DNA that was read is TGTGCCAGCAGCCTCAGCGGGGGGGGTTACAATGAG.

About this clone: The CDR3 goes on 3 residues after the read ends, and that part is filled in from the germline J gene. The chain has TRBV6-2 or TRBV6-3 and TRBJ2-2, with TRBD1 identical over 9 bases. The CDR3 totals 16 residues. From germline, CDR1 is MNHEY and CDR2 SVGEGT. V dropped 2 bases and J dropped 4; count of bases not matched to a gene: 5. CDR3 loop: CASSYPWGQGTGELFF. The CDR3 bases that were read are TGTGCCAGCAGTTACCCGTGGGGACAGGGCACCGGGGAG.

As concerns this clone: The CDR3 end lies 3 residues beyond the end of the read and is filled in from the germline J gene. The V and J genes are TRBV5-6 and TRBJ1-5; TRBD1 might be the D (5 bases). This CDR3 spans 15 amino acids. Trimming took off 2 bases at V and 6 bases at J, with 15 bases between the two ends. The germline gives CDR1 SGHDT, CDR2 YYEEEE. CDR3 bases read: TGTGCCAGCAGCTTACGGACATACCCTAGTCAGCCC. Protein sequence: CASSLRTYPSQP. The full-length CDR3 reads as CASSLRTYPSQPQHF.

A word on this clone: The read terminates 3 residues ahead of where the CDR3 ends, so the germline J gene completes it. The chain employs TRBV2 and TRBJ2-3; D is unresolved. Germline values: CDR1 SNHLY, CDR2 FYNNEI. CDR3 length equals 14 residues. Incomplete CDR3 DNA: TGTGCCAGCAGGAGGCCGTATAGCAATCAGCCG. Residues: CASRRPYSNQP. The entire CDR3 protein reads CASRRPYSNQPQYF.

Note on this clone: The CDR3 is cut off 3 residues early in the read; its end comes from the germline J gene. The V call is TRBV19, the J call TRBJ2-1, with 10 bases aligning to TRBD2. The germline V gene has CDR1 LNHDA and CDR2 SQIVND (reference sequence). Trimming at V came to 10 bases and at J to 7 bases, leaving 22 bases not matched to a gene. CDR3 length equals 18 residues. The CDR3 sequence is CATAGDRERGGLFNEQFF. The CDR3 bases that were read are TGTGCCACTGCAGGGGACAGAGAGCGGGGGGGCCTCTTTAATGAG. The full variable domain, with the rest looked up from reference TRBV19 and TRBJ2-1, is DGGITQSPKYLFRKEGQNVTLSCEQNLNHDAMYWYRQDPGQGLRLIYYSQIVNDFQKGDIAEGYSVSREKKESFPLTVTSAQKNPTAFYLCATAGDRERGGLFNEQFFGPGTRLTVL.

To note about this clone: The read comes to an end 3 residues before the CDR3 does, leaving the germline J gene to fill in the end. The chain employs TRBV5-1 and TRBJ2-3; TRBD1 is a possible D gene (5 bases). Germline V gene data show CDR1 as SGHRS and CDR2 as YFSETQ. This CDR3 region has 16 residues. With 0 bases removed from V and 2 bases from J, the gap between germline ends came to 13 bases. The part of the CDR3 DNA that was read is TGCGCCAGCAGCTTGGATGCGGCAGGGCCCACAGATACG. It is translated as CASSLDAAGPTDT. The full CDR3 is CASSLDAAGPTDTQYF.

The CDR3 protein is CSARWGRLAGVETQYF. The part of the CDR3 DNA that was read is TGCAGTGCTAGATGGGGGAGACTAGCGGGAGTAGAGACC. The rearrangement joins TRBV20-1 to TRBJ2-5, with 12 bases that match TRBD2. The read terminates 3 residues before the CDR3 end, so the remaining end is supplied by the germline J gene. CDR1 and CDR2 from the germline V gene are DFQATT and SNEGSKA (reference sequence). V lost 2 bases, J lost 4 bases, and 8 bases stayed unmatched. The CDR3 contains 16 residues.

In regard to this clone: The read finishes 3 residues shy of the CDR3 end, and the germline J gene is used to complete it. The gene calls are TRBV6-1 and TRBJ2-3, with a tentative D call TRBD1 (8 bases). The CDR3 runs to 14 residues. In germline, CDR1 is MNHNS, CDR2 SASEGT. The chain's CDR3 is CASSVTQGGETQYF. The covered CDR3 bases are TGTGCCAGCAGTGTTACACAGGGGGGGGAGACG.

Comment on this clone: The sequenced fragment ends 3 residues before the CDR3 boundary, so the rest is inferred from the germline J gene. The chain recombines TRBV7-8 with TRBJ1-2; TRBD1 matches at 8 bases. This CDR3 is built from 13 residues. With V trimmed by 10 bases and J by 5 bases, 9 bases remained unmatched. From germline, CDR1 is SGHVS and CDR2 FQNEAQ. The CDR3 reads CATSDREGYGYTF. The sequenced part of the CDR3 DNA is TGTGCCACTTCGGACAGGGAGGGGTATGGC.

Turning to this clone: Coverage ceases 3 residues before the CDR3 finishes, and the germline J gene fills in the end. The V call is TRBV5-1, the J call TRBJ1-6, with D perhaps TRBD1 (6 bases). This CDR3 is 16 amino acids long. Trimming removed 4 bases at V and 9 bases at J, with 20 bases between. The V gene's germline CDR1 is SGHRS and CDR2 YFSETQ. CDR3 DNA, as far as it was read: TGCGCCAGCAGCATTAATCACAGGGTCCAGGGTTCACCC. This gives the protein CASSINHRVQGSP. The full CDR3 protein is CASSINHRVQGSPLHF.

Comment on this clone: With the read ending 3 residues before the CDR3 end, the germline J gene is used to fill in that end. This chain links TRBV19 with TRBJ2-2, with TRBD2 as a possible D gene (5 bases). Germline V CDR1 and CDR2: LNHDA, SQIVND (reference sequence). This CDR3 region has 16 residues. CDR3 region: CASSSSAVPWANVLFF. Incomplete CDR3 DNA: TGTGCCAGTAGTAGCTCAGCGGTGCCCTGGGCCAACGTG.

With respect to this clone: The sequenced fragment ends 3 residues before the CDR3 boundary, so the rest is inferred from the germline J gene. This chain connects TRBV18 to TRBJ2-1, with TRBD2 as a possible D gene (5 bases). V lost 3 bases to trimming and J lost 0 bases, with 12 bases between them. The CDR3 has 16 amino acids. The germline V gene encodes CDR1 KGHSH and CDR2 LQKENI. The CDR3 sequence: CASSPMDSSSYNEQFF. The CDR3 DNA, read in part, is TGTGCCAGCTCACCTATGGACTCGAGCTCCTACAATGAG.

With respect to this clone: Sequencing ends 3 residues short of the CDR3 end; the germline J gene provides the rest. The chain is built from TRBV11-1 and TRBJ2-3; 8 nucleotides line up with TRBD2. The germline gives CDR1 SGHAT, CDR2 FQDESV (reference sequence). The junction had 3 bases not matched to a gene; V was cut back by 2 bases and J by 5 bases. This CDR3 has 14 amino acids. The CDR3 spells CASSLSSGRDTQYF. The sequenced part of the CDR3 DNA is TGTGCCAGCAGCTTAAGCAGCGGGAGAGATACG.

About this clone: The read is 3 residues too short to cover the CDR3 end, so that end is filled in from the germline J gene. The chain links TRBV7-9 to TRBJ2-3; possibly TRBD1 or TRBD2 for D (5 bases each). CDR3 length: 13 amino acids. Germline lookup yields CDR1 SEHNR and CDR2 FQNEAQ (reference sequence). The CDR3 loop is CASSSRGQETQYF. CDR3 DNA, as far as it was read: TGTGCCAGCAGCTCGAGGGGCCAAGAGACG.

Remarks on this clone: The read terminates 3 residues ahead of where the CDR3 ends, so the germline J gene completes it. This chain links TRBV20-1 with TRBJ2-5; 8 bases match TRBD2. The CDR3 extends over 15 amino acids. V lost 5 bases to trimming and J lost 5 bases; unmatched junction nucleotides: 13. Germline V CDR1 and CDR2: DFQATT, SNEGSKA (reference sequence). CDR3 DNA, as far as it was read: TGCAGTGCTGTCGGGGGGGCCTTCCTTATTGAGACC. It specifies CSAVGGAFLIET. The full CDR3 reads CSAVGGAFLIETQYF.

A word on this clone: Read sequence stops 3 residues before the CDR3 end, and the germline J gene provides the missing end. J is TRBJ1-1 and V is TRBV19; 12 bases are a match to TRBD1. CDR3 length: 13 residues. Germline CDR1 LNHDA, CDR2 SQIVND (reference sequence). With 6 bases clipped from V and 5 bases from J, the junction kept 1 base outside the gene matches. CDR3 region: CASRGQGATEAFF. The sequenced part of the CDR3 DNA is TGTGCCAGTAGGGGACAGGGGGCAACTGAA.

This CDR3 is CASSPGRGHGYTF. The part of the CDR3 DNA that was read is TGTGCCAGCTCACCCGGCAGGGGGCATGGC. The J gene is TRBJ1-2, the V gene TRBV18; the match to TRBD1 covers 8 bases. The CDR3 is cut off 3 residues early in the read; its end comes from the germline J gene. The germline V gene encodes CDR1 KGHSH and CDR2 LQKENI. The CDR3 contains 13 residues. V lost 3 bases, J lost 6 bases, and 3 bases stayed unmatched.